This T cell receptor (beta chain) was identified in a study of blood T cell repertoires in COVID-19 (dated by TCRdb to the early 2020s). At the level of the whole study: Collaborator samples came from the United States, Italy and Spain and covered acute and convalescent phases of COVID-19. Subjects who had been exposed to COVID-19, were actively infected with it, or had recovered from it provided the deeply sampled blood TCRbeta repertoires that made up the dataset. The material from the prospective study consisted of cDNA or gDNA derived from T cells, B-cell-depleted T cells, or PBMCs. The sample metadata nearly always contained a de-identified subject ID, COVID-19 status, age in years and sex. Samples came from the ongoing ImmuneRACE study (first 160 participants) plus 1,254 subjects from 6 global collaborators. A freely available public database, intended as a resource for researchers studying the immune response to SARS-CoV-2, is where the repertoires were released. Where available, HLA class I and class II types were obtained from metadata supplied by the sample provider rather than from assay-based typing.

Another Seattle source contributed samples from volunteer blood donors who had recovered from COVID-19. Whole blood was collected in K2EDTA tubes by collaborating institutions according to the institutions' own protocols. Collaborator samples were shipped for TCRbeta analysis as frozen whole blood, isolated PBMCs, or DNA extracted from either sample type. TCRbeta CDR3 regions were amplified from genomic DNA by means of the immunoSEQ Assay, a bias-controlled multiplex PCR. Processing in the source paper ran as follows. Nucleated cell counts per sample were estimated from amplification of reference gene primers within the assay. To quantify the absolute abundance of each unique TCRbeta CDR3 rearrangement, sequence reads were collapsed and filtered. For each sample, productive Simpson clonality was calculated as the square root of Simpson's diversity index across productive rearrangements. The clones in this table, taken by TCRdb from immuneACCESS, are in-frame only. Not every clone is retained; where verified, under half of the shortfall comes from an unresolved V gene, and the cause of the rest is unknown. V, J and clone size were drawn from that table, and D and trimming were deduced from the DNA. A total of 160,000 or so clones appear in this sample, about 85% of them only once. Under 15% of the sample comes from the top ten.

Its CDR3 holds 17 amino acids, cysteine through phenylalanine. Only the CDR3 DNA stays, 51 bases, in frame from base 1. The CDR1 and CDR2 encoded by the germline V gene (reference sequence) are LNHNV and YYDKDF. V loses 2 bases at its end and J loses 0 bases; junction bases beyond the gene matches: 5. This clone was counted once. This receptor's antigen is unknown. The record has no base qualities; no much larger clone is one base away. Findings and caveats that apply to the study as a whole: Clinical and demographic metadata were provided uncurated, with the amount varying by source and participant.

Sequencing input: peripheral blood. The sequence joins TRBV15 to TRBJ2-3, with 10 junctional bases fitting TRBD2. The sequence came from a man between 65 and 80 years old who had recovered from COVID-19. The CDR3 corresponds to CATSRSRTSGSTDTQYF. The DNA sequence is TGTGCCACCAGCAGATCTAGGACTAGCGGTAGCACAGATACGCAGTATTTT.